These 10 T cell receptor beta chains were sequenced from one sample in a study of shared clonotypes between healthy human individuals. Generated by immunoSEQ multiplex PCR, the TCRdb table keeps only in-frame clones and is missing some. The data show a few million clones, 80% to 95% seen once. CD45RO negativity and positive selection for CCR7 defined naive CD8 cells, a population that excluded terminally differentiated effector memory CD45RA+ cells. The sequenced sample was naive CD8+ T cells from PBMCs. Source of these receptors: a young man in good health. Some clones in this sample may be carry-over from other donors' samples.

Comment on this clone: The same CDR3 can be traced to other DNA sequences in this sample. This chain joins TRBV27 and TRBJ2-7; 8 nucleotides match TRBD1. The ends lost 4 bases at V and 3 bases at J; junction bases unmatched: 5. Germline assignment: CDR1 MNHEY and CDR2 SMNVEV (reference sequence). This CDR3 has 14 amino acids. The CDR3 loop reads CASSSLDRGYEQYF. In nucleotides, the CDR3 is TGTGCCAGCAGTTCTCTAGACAGGGGCTACGAGCAGTACTTC.

The chain links TRBV6-6 to TRBJ2-1; TRBD2 matches at 7 bases. The V segment lost 6 bases and the J segment 1 base; nucleotides outside the gene matches: 3. The CDR3 is 14 amino acids. Germline V gene data show CDR1 as MNHNY and CDR2 as SVGAGI (reference sequence). CDR3 sequence: CASSPAGSYNEQFF. In nucleotides, the CDR3 is TGTGCCAGCAGCCCAGCGGGATCCTACAATGAGCAGTTCTTC.

The V call is TRBV28, the J call TRBJ2-1, with D tentatively TRBD1 (6 bases). This CDR3 region has 16 residues. Trimming left V 3 bases short and J 5 bases short, with 17 bases between. Per the germline V gene, CDR1 is MDHEN and CDR2 is SYDVKM. CDR3 loop: CASSLNGEGEDNEQFF. The CDR3 nucleotides read TGTGCCAGCAGTTTGAATGGAGAGGGGGAAGACAATGAGCAGTTCTTC.

The genes are TRBV27 and TRBJ2-7, with D perhaps given as TRBD1 or TRBD2 (6 bases each). Trimming stripped 5 bases from V and 3 bases from J, with 17 bases between. Germline CDR1 MNHEY, CDR2 SMNVEV (reference sequence). The CDR3 has 15 amino acids. The CDR3 region has the DNA TGTGCCAGCAGTCCCGATGGGGGGCCTTACTACGAGCAGTACTTC. It encodes CASSPDGGPYYEQYF.

V usage is TRBV28 and J usage is TRBJ1-2, with D possibly matching TRBD1 (6 bases). Looked up from germline, CDR1 is MDHEN and CDR2 is SYDVKM. CDR3 length: 14 residues. Trimming took 6 bases from V and 3 from J, leaving 14 bases between them. The CDR3 nucleotides read TGTGCCAGCAGCCTACACAGGGCTGACTATGGCTACACCTTC. It codes for CASSLHRADYGYTF.

J is TRBJ2-7 and V is TRBV27; 11 nucleotides agree with TRBD2. CDR1 and CDR2 from the germline V gene are MNHEY and SMNVEV (reference sequence). The J segment lost 1 base and the V segment lost 5 bases, leaving 10 bases of the junction unmatched. CDR3 length: 17 amino acids. In DNA, the CDR3 is TGTGCCAGCAGTCCTCGGGCTAGCGGGAGGATTTCCTACGAGCAGTACTTC. This gives the protein CASSPRASGRISYEQYF.

The V and J genes are TRBV27 and TRBJ2-7; D gene uncertain. Per the germline V gene, CDR1 is MNHEY and CDR2 is SMNVEV (reference sequence). Trimming removed 10 bases from V and 4 bases from J, with 8 bases in between. The CDR3 loop spans 10 amino acids. The CDR3 region has the DNA TGTGCCACCGGTATGTACGAGCAGTACTTC. Translating gives CATGMYEQYF.

This sequence joins TRBV9 and TRBJ1-1; tentatively, D is TRBD1 (5 bases). The CDR3 runs to 15 residues. Germline loops: CDR1 SGDLS, CDR2 YYNGEE. The germline V and J ends were trimmed by 0 bases and 1 base, with 10 bases remaining between them. CDR3 bases: TGTGCCAGCAGCGTAGAGGGGCGGCCGAACACTGAAGCTTTCTTT. The encoded protein is CASSVEGRPNTEAFF.

The rearrangement links TRBV28 to TRBJ2-4; 7 nucleotides match TRBD2. V shed 6 bases, J shed 5 bases, and the junction held 10 bases outside the gene matches. Germline V gene sequence: CDR1 MDHEN, CDR2 SYDVKM. The CDR3 length is 15 residues. CDR3 amino acids: CASRSTRDYQNIQYF. The CDR3 DNA reads as TGTGCCAGCAGATCAACCCGGGACTATCAAAACATTCAGTACTTC.

The DNA for the CDR3 is TGTGCCAGCAGTGAAGCGAGGGTCTCAGTGTATGGCTACACCTTC. Translation gives CASSEARVSVYGYTF. V gene TRBV6-1 combines with J gene TRBJ1-2; unclear D gene. V lost 0 bases and J 5 bases, leaving 13 bases between the germline ends. CDR3 length equals 15 residues. Per germline, CDR1 MNHNS and CDR2 SASEGT.